These T cell receptor delta chains were read from a single sample in a study of human gamma delta and Vdelta1 T cells. TCRdb re-identified clones in the PCR reads via CATT. The sample lists approximately 7,000 delta-chain clones; almost 40% were seen once. The antigens for these receptors are not known. The sample consisted of Vdelta1 gamma-delta T cells from blood grown in culture (DOT cells). The receptors here all came from a human donor in good health. Both conserved end residues are part of each CDR3. Each record gives: V gene, J gene, D gene, clone size, CDR3 DNA, CDR3 protein. The D gene is left open where the match is weak. Rows give clone size only sometimes, using once, few, many, or a class for an expanded clone.

TRDV1	TRDJ1	TRDD2	.	TGTGCTCTTGGGGAAATTTCCTACTTCGACGCGTACACCGATAAACTCATCTTT	CALGEISYFDAYTDKLIF
TRDV1	TRDJ1	.	few	TGTGCTCTTGGGGAACTTAGCTTCCTACAAAAACTGGGGGGCTACTACACCGATAAACTCATCTTT	CALGELSFLQKLGGYYTDKLIF
TRDV1	TRDJ1	TRDD3	.	TGTGCTCTTGGGGAACGGTCTGTCGTACTGGGGGATACGGAAGAATACACCGATAAACTCATCTTT	CALGERSVVLGDTEEYTDKLIF
TRDV1	TRDJ1	.	.	TGTGCTCTTGGTCCGGGGGTCCGTCTTTCCTTGTACACGTACCCCGATAAACTCATCTTT	CALGPGVRLSLYTYPDKLIF
TRDV1	TRDJ1	TRDD3	.	TGTGCTCTTGGGGAACTAAGTCCTTCTTGGGGGACGTACACCGATAAACTCATCTTT	CALGELSPSWGTYTDKLIF
TRDV1	TRDJ1	TRDD3	.	TGTGCTCTTGGGTTGCCTACTCTGGGGGATAACACCGATAAACTCATCTTT	CALGLPTLGDNTDKLIF
TRDV1	TRDJ1	TRDD3	few	TGTGCTCTTGGGGAAATTCATAAGGCTCCTACATGGCACTGGGGGACAAACACCGATAAACTCATCTTT	CALGEIHKAPTWHWGTNTDKLIF
TRDV2	TRDJ1	TRDD3	few	TGTGCCTGTGACACTTCTACTGGGGGATCCTTCCCGTGTAAACTCATCTTT	CACDTSTGGSFPCKLIF
TRDV1	TRDJ1	.	.	TGTGCTCTTGGGGAGCACCCCTTCCTACTACTGCGGATGGGGGATCCGTACGATAAACTCATCTTT	CALGEHPFLLLRMGDPYDKLIF
TRDV2	TRDJ1	TRDD3	few	TGTGCCTGTTCTTTAGATCACTACTGGGGGATAAGGAACGATAAACTCATCTTT	CACSLDHYWGIRNDKLIF
TRDV1	TRDJ1	.	.	TGTGCTCTTGGGGAACTTCTCGACTACGTCTGGGGACAAGAGTGGACCGATAAACTCATCTTT	CALGELLDYVWGQEWTDKLIF
TRAV29/DV5	TRDJ1	TRDD3	few	TGTGCAGCAAGCCAAACTTCCCTGTGGCGCCGTACTGGGGAACCGAACACCGATAAACTCATCTTT	CAASQTSLWRRTGEPNTDKLIF
TRDV1	TRDJ1	TRDD2	few	TGTGCTCTTGGGGTCTCACCTTCCTACGGGGTCACGCGGCATAAACTCATCTTT	CALGVSPSYGVTRHKLIF